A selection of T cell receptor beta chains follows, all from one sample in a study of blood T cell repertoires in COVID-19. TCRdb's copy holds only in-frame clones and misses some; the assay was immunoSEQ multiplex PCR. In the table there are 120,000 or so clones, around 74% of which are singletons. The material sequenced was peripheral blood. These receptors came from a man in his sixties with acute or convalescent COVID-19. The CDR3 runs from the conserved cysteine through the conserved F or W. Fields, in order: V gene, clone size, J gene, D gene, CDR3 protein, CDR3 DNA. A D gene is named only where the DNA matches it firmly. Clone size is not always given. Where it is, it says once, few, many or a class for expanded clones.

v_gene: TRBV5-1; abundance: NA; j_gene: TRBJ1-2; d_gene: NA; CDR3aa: CASSSSDIGLGGYTF; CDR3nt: TGCGCCAGCAGCAGCTCCGACATCGGACTGGGCGGCTACACCTTC
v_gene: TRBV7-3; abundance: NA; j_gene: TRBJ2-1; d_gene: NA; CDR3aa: CASSFGSEGVGEQFF; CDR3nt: TGTGCCAGCAGCTTTGGGAGCGAGGGGGTAGGAGAGCAGTTCTTC
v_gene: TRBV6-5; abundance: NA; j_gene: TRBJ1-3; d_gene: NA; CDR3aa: CASRGSRGNTIYF; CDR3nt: TGTGCCAGCAGGGGTTCGAGGGGAAACACCATATATTTT
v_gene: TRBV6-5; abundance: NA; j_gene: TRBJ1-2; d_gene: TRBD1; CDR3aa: CASRGTGPPNYGYTF; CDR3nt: TGTGCCAGCAGAGGGACAGGGCCCCCAAACTATGGCTACACCTTC
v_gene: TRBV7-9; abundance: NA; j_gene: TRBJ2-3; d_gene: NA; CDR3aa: CASSVTLSGAADTQYF; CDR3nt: TGTGCCAGCAGCGTAACGTTGTCGGGAGCAGCAGATACGCAGTATTTT
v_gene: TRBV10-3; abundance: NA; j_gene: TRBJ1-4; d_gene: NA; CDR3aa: CAIRQGTNEKLFF; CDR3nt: TGTGCCATCAGACAGGGCACTAATGAAAAACTGTTTTTT
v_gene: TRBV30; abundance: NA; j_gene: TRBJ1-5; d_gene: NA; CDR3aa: CAWTWGDSNQPQHF; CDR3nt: TGTGCCTGGACCTGGGGCGATAGCAATCAGCCCCAGCATTTT
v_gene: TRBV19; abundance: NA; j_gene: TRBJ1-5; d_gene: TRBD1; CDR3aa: CASSIGFRGRDQPQHF; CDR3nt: TGTGCCAGTAGTATAGGGTTCAGGGGGCGAGATCAGCCCCAGCATTTT
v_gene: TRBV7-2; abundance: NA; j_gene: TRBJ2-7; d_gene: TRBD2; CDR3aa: CASSLEGSGAKWYF; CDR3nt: TGTGCCAGCAGCTTAGAGGGTAGCGGGGCTAAGTGGTACTTC
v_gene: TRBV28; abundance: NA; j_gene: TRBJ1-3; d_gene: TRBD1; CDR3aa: CASSSGGTGNTIYF; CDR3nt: TGTGCCAGCAGCTCAGGGGGCACTGGAAACACCATATATTTT
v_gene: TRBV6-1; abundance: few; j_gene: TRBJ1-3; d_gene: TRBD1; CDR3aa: CASSASTGISGNTIYF; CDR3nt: TGTGCCAGCAGTGCCTCGACAGGGATCTCTGGAAACACCATATATTTT
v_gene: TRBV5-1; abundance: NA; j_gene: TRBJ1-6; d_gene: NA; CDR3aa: CASSLMQGNNSPLHF; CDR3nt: TGCGCCAGCAGCTTAATGCAGGGAAATAATTCACCCCTCCACTTT
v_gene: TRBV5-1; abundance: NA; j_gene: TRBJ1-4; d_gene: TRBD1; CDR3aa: CASSPTGVTNEKLFF; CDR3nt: TGCGCCAGCAGCCCTACAGGGGTAACTAATGAAAAACTGTTTTTT
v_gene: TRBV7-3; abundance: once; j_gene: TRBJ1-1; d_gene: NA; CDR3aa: CASSRTPGVTEAFF; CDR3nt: TGTGCCAGCAGCCGTACGCCGGGAGTCACTGAAGCTTTCTTT
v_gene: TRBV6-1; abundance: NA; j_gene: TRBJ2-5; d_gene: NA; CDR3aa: CASSEATPGGTQYF; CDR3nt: TGTGCCAGCAGTGAAGCGACTCCAGGAGGGACCCAGTACTTC
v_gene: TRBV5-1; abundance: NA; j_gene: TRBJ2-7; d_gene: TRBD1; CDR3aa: CASSLEGGLSYEQYF; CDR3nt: TGCGCCAGCAGCTTGGAAGGGGGCCTCTCCTACGAGCAGTACTTC
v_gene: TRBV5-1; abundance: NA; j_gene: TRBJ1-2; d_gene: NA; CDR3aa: CASSRATAANYGYTF; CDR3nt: TGCGCCAGCAGCAGAGCAACAGCAGCTAACTATGGCTACACCTTC
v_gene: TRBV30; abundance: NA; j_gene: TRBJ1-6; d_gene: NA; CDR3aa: CAWSAGNNSPLHF; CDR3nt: TGTGCCTGGAGTGCCGGGAATAATTCACCCCTCCACTTT
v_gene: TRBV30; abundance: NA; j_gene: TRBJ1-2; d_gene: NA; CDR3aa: CAWSPNPRTVGGYTF; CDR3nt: TGTGCCTGGAGCCCGAACCCTAGGACAGTTGGAGGCTACACCTTC
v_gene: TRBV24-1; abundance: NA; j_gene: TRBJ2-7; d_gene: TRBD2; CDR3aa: CATSAGGWEQYF; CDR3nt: TGTGCCACCAGTGCCGGGGGGTGGGAGCAGTACTTC
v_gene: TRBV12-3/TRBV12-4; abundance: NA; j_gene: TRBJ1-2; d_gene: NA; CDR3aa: CASSFHSNYGYTF; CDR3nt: TGTGCCAGCAGTTTCCACAGCAACTATGGCTACACCTTC
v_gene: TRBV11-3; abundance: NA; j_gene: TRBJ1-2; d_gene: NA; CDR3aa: CASSLGEDYGYTF; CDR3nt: TGTGCCAGCAGCTTAGGAGAAGACTATGGCTACACCTTC
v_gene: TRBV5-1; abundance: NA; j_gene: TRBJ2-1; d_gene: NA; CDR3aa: CASTSDSLSNEQFF; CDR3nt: TGCGCCAGCACCTCGGACAGTTTAAGTAATGAGCAGTTCTTC
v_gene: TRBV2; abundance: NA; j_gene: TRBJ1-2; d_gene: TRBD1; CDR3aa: CASSGSLPGQGESGYTF; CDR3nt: TGTGCCAGCAGTGGGAGTCTTCCGGGACAGGGGGAAAGTGGCTACACCTTC
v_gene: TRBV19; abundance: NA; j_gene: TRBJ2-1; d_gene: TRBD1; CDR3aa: CASSRTGVYNEQFF; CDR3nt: TGTGCCAGTAGTAGGACAGGAGTCTACAATGAGCAGTTCTTC
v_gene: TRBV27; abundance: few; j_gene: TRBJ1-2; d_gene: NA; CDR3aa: CASSFRAGYGYTF; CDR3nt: TGTGCCAGCAGTTTCAGGGCAGGGTATGGCTACACCTTC
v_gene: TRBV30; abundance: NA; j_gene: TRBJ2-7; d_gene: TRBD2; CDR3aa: CAWRHRTSGVAGYEQYF; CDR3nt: TGTGCCTGGAGACATAGAACTAGCGGGGTTGCGGGCTACGAGCAGTACTTC
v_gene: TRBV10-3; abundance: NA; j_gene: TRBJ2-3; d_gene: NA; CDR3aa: CAISGAGRGGDTQYF; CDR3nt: TGTGCCATCTCTGGGGCAGGAAGAGGTGGGGATACGCAGTATTTT
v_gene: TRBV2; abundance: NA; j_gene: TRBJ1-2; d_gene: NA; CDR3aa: CASTPRTDIYGYTF; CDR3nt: TGTGCCAGCACCCCGCGGACAGATATCTATGGCTACACCTTC
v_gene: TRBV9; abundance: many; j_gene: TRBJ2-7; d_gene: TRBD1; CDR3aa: CASSGETGRAYEQYF; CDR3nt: TGTGCCAGCAGCGGCGAGACAGGGCGAGCCTACGAGCAGTACTTC
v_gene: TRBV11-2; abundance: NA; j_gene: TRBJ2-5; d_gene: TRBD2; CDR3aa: CASSFLAGGPGETQYF; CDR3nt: TGTGCCAGCAGCTTCCTAGCGGGGGGGCCGGGGGAGACCCAGTACTTC
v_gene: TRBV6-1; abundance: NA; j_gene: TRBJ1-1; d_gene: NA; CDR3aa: CASSEWAVTQGTEAFF; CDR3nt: TGTGCCAGCAGTGAATGGGCCGTGACCCAAGGCACTGAAGCTTTCTTT
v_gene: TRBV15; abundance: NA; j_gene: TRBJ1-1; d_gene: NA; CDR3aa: CATSLPFTEAFF; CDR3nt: TGTGCCACCAGCCTCCCCTTCACAGAAGCTTTCTTT
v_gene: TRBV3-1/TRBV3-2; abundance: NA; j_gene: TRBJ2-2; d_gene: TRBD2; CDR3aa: CASSYTTTSGGANTGELFF; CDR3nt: TGTGCCAGCAGCTATACCACGACTAGCGGGGGCGCGAACACCGGGGAGCTGTTTTTT
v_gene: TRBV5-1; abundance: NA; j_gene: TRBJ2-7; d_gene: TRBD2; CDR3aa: CASSYGLAGDYEQYF; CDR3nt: TGCGCCAGCAGCTACGGACTAGCGGGAGACTACGAGCAGTACTTC
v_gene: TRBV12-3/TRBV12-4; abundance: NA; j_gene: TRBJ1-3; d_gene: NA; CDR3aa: CASRPTGGNTIYF; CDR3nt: TGTGCCAGCAGACCTACAGGTGGAAACACCATATATTTT
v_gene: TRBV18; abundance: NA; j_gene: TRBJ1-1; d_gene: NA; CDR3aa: CASSPQPGSSEAFF; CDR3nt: TGTGCCAGCTCACCGCAACCAGGGTCGTCTGAAGCTTTCTTT
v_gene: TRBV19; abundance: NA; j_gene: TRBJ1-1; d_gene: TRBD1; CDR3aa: CASSLTGGAVEAFF; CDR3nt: TGTGCCAGTAGTTTGACAGGGGGAGCCGTTGAAGCTTTCTTT
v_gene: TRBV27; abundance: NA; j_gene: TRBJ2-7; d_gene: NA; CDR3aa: CASSLSPGTYEQYF; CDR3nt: TGTGCCAGCAGTTTATCCCCAGGAACCTACGAGCAGTACTTC
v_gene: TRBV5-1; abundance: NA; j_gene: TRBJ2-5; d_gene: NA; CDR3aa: CASSPGQPQETQYF; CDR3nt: TGCGCCAGCAGCCCCGGACAGCCACAAGAGACCCAGTACTTC
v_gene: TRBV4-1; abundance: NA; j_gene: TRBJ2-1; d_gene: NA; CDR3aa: CASSQDPSGAYNEQFF; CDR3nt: TGCGCCAGCAGCCAAGATCCCAGCGGAGCTTACAATGAGCAGTTCTTC
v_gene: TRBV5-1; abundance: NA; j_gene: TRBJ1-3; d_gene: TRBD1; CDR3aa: CASSLGTVTGNTIYF; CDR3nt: TGCGCCAGCAGCTTAGGGACAGTAACTGGAAACACCATATATTTT
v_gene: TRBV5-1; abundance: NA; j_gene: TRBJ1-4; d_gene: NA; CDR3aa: CASSEQGKSEKLFF; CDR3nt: TGCGCCAGCAGCGAACAGGGTAAAAGTGAAAAACTGTTTTTT
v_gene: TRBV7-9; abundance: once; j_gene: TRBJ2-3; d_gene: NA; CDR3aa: CASSFPPSGTDTQYF; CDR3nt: TGTGCCAGCAGCTTTCCTCCTAGCGGCACAGATACGCAGTATTTT
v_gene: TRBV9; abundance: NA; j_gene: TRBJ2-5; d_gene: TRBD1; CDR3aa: CASSSPGQEETQYF; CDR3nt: TGTGCCAGCAGCTCACCGGGACAGGAAGAGACCCAGTACTTC
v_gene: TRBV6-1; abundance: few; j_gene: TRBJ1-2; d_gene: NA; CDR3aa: CASTQTDSYGYTF; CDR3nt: TGTGCCAGCACCCAGACAGACTCCTATGGCTACACCTTC
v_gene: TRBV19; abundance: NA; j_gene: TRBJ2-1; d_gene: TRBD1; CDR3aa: CASSTPRDRGREQFF; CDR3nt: TGTGCCAGTAGTACTCCCCGGGACAGGGGTAGGGAGCAGTTCTTC
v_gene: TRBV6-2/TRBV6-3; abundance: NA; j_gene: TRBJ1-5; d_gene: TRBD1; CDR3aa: CASSRQGGNQPQHF; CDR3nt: TGTGCCAGCAGCCGACAGGGTGGCAATCAGCCCCAGCATTTT